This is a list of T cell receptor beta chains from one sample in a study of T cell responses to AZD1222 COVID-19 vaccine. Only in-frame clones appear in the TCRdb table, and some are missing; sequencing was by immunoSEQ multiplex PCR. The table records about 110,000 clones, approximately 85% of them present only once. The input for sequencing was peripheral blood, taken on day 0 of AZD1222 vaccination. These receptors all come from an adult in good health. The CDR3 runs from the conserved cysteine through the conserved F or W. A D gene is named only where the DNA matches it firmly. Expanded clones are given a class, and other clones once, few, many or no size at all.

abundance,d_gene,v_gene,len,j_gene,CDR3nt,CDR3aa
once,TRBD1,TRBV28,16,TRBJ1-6,TGTGCCAGCAGACCGACAGGGAGCTCCTATAATTCACCCCTCCACTTT,CASRPTGSSYNSPLHF
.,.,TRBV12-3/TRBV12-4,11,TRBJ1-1,TGTGCCAGCAGTACCGTTGGTGAAGCTTTCTTT,CASSTVGEAFF
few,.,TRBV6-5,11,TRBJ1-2,TGTGCCAGCAGGGGGGACTATGGCTACACCTTC,CASRGDYGYTF
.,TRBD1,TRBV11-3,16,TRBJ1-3,TGTGCCAGCAGCATTTATACAGGGGGCTCTGGAAACACCATATATTTT,CASSIYTGGSGNTIYF
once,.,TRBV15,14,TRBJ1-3,TGTGCCACCAGCAGGACCGCTTCTGGAAACACCATATATTTT,CATSRTASGNTIYF
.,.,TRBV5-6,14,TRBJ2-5,TGTGCCAGCAGCGCATTAACAGGGCAAGAGACCCAGTACTTC,CASSALTGQETQYF
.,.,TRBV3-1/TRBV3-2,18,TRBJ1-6,TGTGCCAGCAGCCAAGATTATCCCCGGGGGGACTTGGATTCACCCCTCCACTTT,CASSQDYPRGDLDSPLHF
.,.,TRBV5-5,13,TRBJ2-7,TGTGCCAGCACCACGGACAGCCCCTACGAGCAGTACTTC,CASTTDSPYEQYF
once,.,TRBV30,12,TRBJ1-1,TGTGCCTGGAGTGCCGAGAACACTGAAGCTTTCTTT,CAWSAENTEAFF
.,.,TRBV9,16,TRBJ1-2,TGTGCCAGCACCAACTGGGAGGTAGGAGCTAACTATGGCTACACCTTC,CASTNWEVGANYGYTF
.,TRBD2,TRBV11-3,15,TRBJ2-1,TGTGCCAGCAATAGCGGGGTTCGATCCTACAATGAGCAGTTCTTC,CASNSGVRSYNEQFF
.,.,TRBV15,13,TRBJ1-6,TGTGCCACCAGCAGCTATGGAAATTCACCCCTCCACTTT,CATSSYGNSPLHF
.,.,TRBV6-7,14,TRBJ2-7,TGTGCCAGCACCGTCGATAAGGGGGCCTACGAGCAGTACTTC,CASTVDKGAYEQYF
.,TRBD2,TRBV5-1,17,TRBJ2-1,TGCGCCAGCAGCATGGGAAGCGGGGGGTTCTCCTACAATGAGCAGTTCTTC,CASSMGSGGFSYNEQFF
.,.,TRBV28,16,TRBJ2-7,TGTGCCAGCAGTTCTGTGGGAGCCAGCCCCGTCTACGAGCAGTACTTC,CASSSVGASPVYEQYF
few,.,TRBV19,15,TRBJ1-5,TGTGCCAGTAGTATACAGGGTGGAGGCCCTCAGCCCCAGCATTTT,CASSIQGGGPQPQHF
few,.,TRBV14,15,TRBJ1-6,TGTGCCAGCAGCCAAGTTATCGGTATCGGTTCACCCCTCCACTTT,CASSQVIGIGSPLHF
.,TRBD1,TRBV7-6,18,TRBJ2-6,TGTGCCAGCAGCCCGCGAAGACAGGGGGCGCTTGGGGCCAACGTCCTGACTTTC,CASSPRRQGALGANVLTF
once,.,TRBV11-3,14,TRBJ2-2,TGTGCCAGCAGCTTTTACAGAGACACCGGGGAGCTGTTTTTT,CASSFYRDTGELFF
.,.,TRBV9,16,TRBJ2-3,TGTGCCAGCAGCCTCAGTAGGATTCAGGGTGGGGATACGCAGTATTTT,CASSLSRIQGGDTQYF
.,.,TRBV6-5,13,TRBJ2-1,TGTGCCAGCAGTTACTCCGTATGGAATGAGCAGTTCTTC,CASSYSVWNEQFF
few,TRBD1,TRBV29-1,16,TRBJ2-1,TGCAGCGTGACAGGGATCCAAGGGAGCTCCTACAATGAGCAGTTCTTC,CSVTGIQGSSYNEQFF